These T cell receptor beta chains were read from a single sample in a study of TIL therapy for anti-PD-1-resistant metastatic lung cancer. TCRdb's table, derived via immunoSEQ multiplex PCR, lists solely in-frame clones and lacks some. This sample has 6,200 or so clones, with about 60% found just once. This sample comprised tumor tissue, obtained at baseline. The receptors stem from a person aged 30 to 80 with non-small cell lung cancer. Both conserved end residues are part of each CDR3. Each record gives: V gene, J gene, CDR3 protein.

V: TRBV7-2
J: TRBJ2-1
CDR3: CASSLAGGGSSYNEQFF

V: TRBV3-1/TRBV3-2
J: TRBJ2-5
CDR3: CASSPGTGGVGETQYF

V: TRBV3-1/TRBV3-2
J: TRBJ2-2
CDR3: CASSHPISAGELFF

V: TRBV28
J: TRBJ1-2
CDR3: CASSLSYYGYTF

V: TRBV7-3
J: TRBJ2-1
CDR3: CASSPVSSQEQFF

V: TRBV21-1
J: TRBJ2-4
CDR3: CASRGTGQNIQYF

V: TRBV14
J: TRBJ2-3
CDR3: CASSPGPTPQYF

V: TRBV11-3
J: TRBJ2-5
CDR3: CASSWGAGMETQYF

V: TRBV2
J: TRBJ2-7
CDR3: CASSERGTVYEQYF

V: TRBV7-2
J: TRBJ2-1
CDR3: CASSLGNSFYNEQFF

V: TRBV6-2/TRBV6-3
J: TRBJ2-1
CDR3: CASSYPNSGSVVTNEQFF

V: TRBV6-1
J: TRBJ2-5
CDR3: CASSELAGGQETQYF

V: TRBV5-4
J: TRBJ2-1
CDR3: CASSWEDSYNEQFF

V: TRBV30
J: TRBJ2-7
CDR3: CAWSRTSGGFLSYEQYF

V: TRBV27
J: TRBJ2-5
CDR3: CASSSRTSGGQETQYF

V: TRBV5-4
J: TRBJ2-3
CDR3: CASSLSGSTDTQYF

V: TRBV7-2
J: TRBJ1-2
CDR3: CASSLGQNYGYTF

V: TRBV6-5
J: TRBJ1-1
CDR3: CASSYNPNTEAFF

V: TRBV6-1
J: TRBJ2-3
CDR3: CASSEVAGGPSTDTQYF

V: TRBV7-2
J: TRBJ2-1
CDR3: CASSTSGGGINEQFF

V: TRBV7-2
J: TRBJ2-5
CDR3: CASSLRRQTQYF

V: TRBV20-1
J: TRBJ2-3
CDR3: CSARSTDTQYF

V: TRBV30
J: TRBJ1-1
CDR3: CAWSVGRYEAFF